The 15 T cell receptor beta chains below all came from one sample that was sequenced in a study of CD8+ T cells in alopecia areata (dated by TCRdb to 2017 to 2018). In the paper's terms, the time point label means: around 29 days on oral tofacitinib. The treatment or condition label on this specimen signifies: oral pan-JAK inhibitor, 5-10 mg twice daily. The library was built by means of the immunoSEQ multiplex PCR assay. To provide template for TCR sequencing, every sample had RNA extracted and reverse transcribed into cDNA. TCRdb obtained this table from immuneACCESS and retained in-frame rearrangements with V and J assigned. These tables miss some clones; where compared with another copy, unresolved V genes account for less than half of the shortfall, and the remainder is unexplained. This sample gives 110,000 to 150,000 clones in total; around 83% of them show up just once. In total, the top ten clones hold over 10% of the sample.

The material sequenced was CD8+ T cells sorted from blood, taken at week 4, from a patient treated with tofacitinib. These receptors all come from a human donor with alopecia areata.

This chain uses TRBV29-1 with TRBJ2-5, with D possibly TRBD2 on 7 matching bases. The germline V gene has CDR1 SQVTM and CDR2 ANQGSEA. Trimming shortened V by 8 bases and J by 0 bases, and 19 bases separated the two germline ends. This CDR3 has 15 amino acids. This chain's CDR3 is CSRRIGRGYQETQYF. The CDR3 DNA reads TGCAGCAGGCGAATAGGGAGGGGGTACCAAGAGACCCAGTACTTC.

The chain employs TRBV4-1 and TRBJ1-2; TRBD1 matches at 7 bases. This CDR3 contains 16 residues. Germline loops: CDR1 MGHRA, CDR2 YSYEKL. With 1 base clipped from V and 2 bases from J, the junction kept 7 bases outside the gene matches. CDR3 in amino acids: CASSQGEQQGNYGYTF. The CDR3, as DNA: TGCGCCAGCAGCCAAGGGGAACAACAGGGGAACTATGGCTACACCTTC.

This sequence joins TRBV19 and TRBJ2-2; 8 bases are shared with TRBD1. The germline V gene encodes CDR1 LNHDA and CDR2 SQIVND (reference sequence). This CDR3 is built from 16 residues. V was clipped by 2 bases and J by 6 bases; unmatched bases: 8. CDR3: CASSIMGTGPAGELFF. The CDR3 nucleotides read TGTGCCAGTAGTATAATGGGGACAGGCCCCGCCGGGGAGCTGTTTTTT.

The J gene is TRBJ2-1, the V gene TRBV7-9; D is unresolved. The CDR3 is made up of 12 amino acids. Germline CDR1 and CDR2: SEHNR and FQNEAQ (reference sequence). With 0 bases removed from V and 9 bases from J, the gap between germline ends came to 6 bases. In DNA form, the CDR3 reads TGTGCCAGCAGCTTAGCGCTTCCTGAGCAGTTCTTC. As protein: CASSLALPEQFF.

This clone was counted once. The chain recombines TRBV5-5 with TRBJ2-1; 7 bases fit TRBD1. This CDR3 is 14 amino acids long. The J segment lost 7 bases and the V segment lost 0 bases, leaving 4 bases of the junction unmatched. Germline V gives CDR1 SGHKS, CDR2 YYEKEE (reference sequence). CDR3 amino acids: CASSLGQGPNEQFF. Here the CDR3 DNA reads TGTGCCAGCAGCTTGGGACAGGGCCCTAATGAGCAGTTCTTC.

CDR3 DNA: TGCGCCAGCAGCCAGGGGAGGAACTACGAGCAGTACTTC. Its protein product is CASSQGRNYEQYF. The gene calls are TRBV4-1 and TRBJ2-7; D perhaps matches TRBD2 (6 bases). CDR3 length: 13 residues. The V end was cut by 3 bases, the J end by 3 bases, with 9 bases between. Germline loops: CDR1 MGHRA, CDR2 YSYEKL.

J is TRBJ2-7 and V is TRBV29-1; possibly TRBD2 for D (6 bases). The V gene lost 1 base and the J gene lost 3 bases, with 7 bases spanning the gap. There are 12 residues in the CDR3. Per germline, CDR1 SQVTM and CDR2 ANQGSEA. Written as DNA, the CDR3 is TGCAGCGTTGAAGTGGGGGGCTACGAGCAGTACTTC. Its translation: CSVEVGGYEQYF.

The genes are TRBV30 and TRBJ2-1, with D perhaps matching TRBD2 (5 bases). This CDR3 is built from 14 residues. V was clipped by 0 bases and J by 6 bases, with 12 bases between them. Germline V gives CDR1 GTSNPN, CDR2 SVGIG (reference sequence). The CDR3 nucleotides are TGTGCCTGGAGTGTACGGGATGGGGTCAATGAGCAGTTCTTC. Translation: CAWSVRDGVNEQFF.

The V call is TRBV29-1, the J call TRBJ1-1, with D possibly TRBD1 on 5 matching bases. CDR3 length equals 12 residues. Trimming left V 8 bases short and J 0 bases short, with 10 bases between. Germline-derived CDR1 and CDR2 are SQVTM and ANQGSEA. CDR3 DNA sequence: TGCAGCCTAAAGGGGCTGAACACTGAAGCTTTCTTT. It encodes CSLKGLNTEAFF.

The V and J genes are TRBV30 and TRBJ1-5, with D unclear. The V and J ends lost 3 bases and 9 bases respectively, with 18 bases between them. Germline values: CDR1 GTSNPN, CDR2 SVGIG (reference sequence). The CDR3 runs to 14 residues. Here the CDR3 DNA reads TGTGCCTGGAGCGAGGGAGACGGAGCCCGGCCCCAGCATTTT. Protein sequence: CAWSEGDGARPQHF.

This clone occurred once. V is TRBV30 and J is TRBJ2-3; D is possibly TRBD1 or TRBD2 (5 bases each). CDR1 is GTSNPN and CDR2 is SVGIG in the germline V gene (reference sequence). Trimming removed 3 bases from V and 2 bases from J, with 15 bases in between. The CDR3 has 15 amino acids. The DNA of the CDR3 is TGTGCCTGGAGGGCCGAATGGGACGACACAGATACGCAGTATTTT. This sequence encodes CAWRAEWDDTDTQYF.

The chain has TRBV7-9 and TRBJ2-5, with 8 bases that match TRBD1. The J segment lost 5 bases and the V segment lost 5 bases, leaving 13 bases of the junction unmatched. The CDR3 consists of 16 residues. The germline CDR1 and CDR2 sequences are SEHNR and FQNEAQ (reference sequence). The DNA of the CDR3 is TGTGCCAGCAGCCCACCTGGACAGGGCTGGGGGGAGACCCAGTACTTC. This gives the protein CASSPPGQGWGETQYF.

The chain has TRBV29-1 and TRBJ2-7, with unresolved D. Trimming stripped 1 base from V and 6 bases from J, with 10 bases between. This CDR3 spans 12 amino acids. The germline CDR1 and CDR2 sequences are SQVTM and ANQGSEA. The CDR3 loop reads CSVEGNMAEQYF. The CDR3 nucleotides read TGCAGCGTTGAAGGGAATATGGCCGAGCAGTACTTC.

This chain connects TRBV11-2 to TRBJ2-1; 8 bases map to TRBD2. V dropped 6 bases and J dropped 3; count of bases not matched to a gene: 10. This CDR3 comprises 16 residues. CDR1 and CDR2 (germline): SGHAT, FQNNGV. DNA of the CDR3: TGTGCCAGCAGTTTCTATAGCGGGATGGACTACAATGAGCAGTTCTTC. Translating gives CASSFYSGMDYNEQFF.

The V gene is TRBV7-9, the J gene TRBJ2-5; D is perhaps TRBD1 or TRBD2 (5 bases each). CDR1 SEHNR and CDR2 FQNEAQ come from the germline V gene (reference sequence). The CDR3 totals 14 residues. V was shortened by 4 bases and J by 3 bases, with 12 bases between the two germline ends. The DNA for the CDR3 is TGTGCCAGCAGCTCGGGACGGCCAAAAGAGACCCAGTACTTC. Translation gives CASSSGRPKETQYF.